The T cell receptor beta chain under discussion was sequenced for a study of T cells expressing NK-cell markers (dated by TCRdb to 2020 to 2021). The study in broad terms: TCR beta-chain repertoires were profiled in sorted CD3+CD56+NKG2C+, CD3+CD56+NKG2C- and CD3+CD56-NKG2C+ T-cell subsets from several donors. Seven of the eight sequenced donors were HCMV-seropositive and one was HCMV-seronegative. Randomly selected healthy volunteers, three men and five women, were used as the eight sequenced donors. The libraries were sequenced on Illumina HiSeq 2000/2500, MiSeq or NextSeq, producing 2 x 150 bp reads. The paper's findings and limits, for the study overall: Whether the expanded NKG2C-expressing T cell clones were specific for HCMV antigens was left unclear. In six donors, the dominant CD3+CD56+NKG2C+ clonotypes ranked among the top 10 CD8+ clonotypes, making up about 1.0-8% of CD8+ T cells. Those dominant clonotypes were again the most abundant among CD3+CD56-NKG2C+ cells in a few donors, at about 28.3-60.1%.

The run used an Illumina HiSeq 2000. TCR beta cDNA libraries were prepared using 5'RACE template switching, which introduced a universal primer site and unique molecular identifiers. cDNA synthesis was primed from the TCR beta constant segment and was followed by two successive PCR amplification steps. The paper's data handling went like this. Reads were demultiplexed and grouped by UMI with MIGEC, and clonotypes were assembled and quantified with MiTCR. Only TCR cDNA sequences supported by at least two reads were kept to exclude erroneous sequences. The tcR package was used for downstream repertoire analysis, and clonotypes were matched across fractions by CDR3 nucleotide sequence plus V segment. VDJmatch was used to annotate antigen specificity against VDJdb, with one amino acid substitution in CDR3 allowed. Through TCRdb reprocessing, the reads give one entry per CDR3 protein sequence; DNA is omitted. These V and J calls are TCRdb output, not the study's own analysis. The table kept for this sample lists approximately 550,000 distinct CDR3 sequences. The top ten clones comprise 3% to 4.5% of the sample.

To determine HCMV serostatus, a commercial ELISA kit was used to detect HCMV-specific IgG in serum. Peripheral blood mononuclear cells were isolated from blood by Ficoll density gradient centrifugation. CDR1 and CDR2 are read off the germline V gene as MNHEY and SVGAGI. The CDR3 covers 15 residues, taking in both the cysteine and the phenylalanine. DNA for this receptor is not on file. Notes on this clonotype: There is no known antigen for this receptor.

The source is a man between 18 and 29 years old in good health. Donor details come from another sample of the same person, matched by shared clones. Here the chain combines TRBV6-5 and TRBJ1-1. The specimen sequenced was blood T cells: a sorted CD56 or NKG2C T cell subset, CD4+ or CD8+ T cells, or bulk PBMC T cells (not recorded which). This receptor has the CDR3 CASSYSFALNTEAFF.